This T cell receptor beta chain came from a study of early T cells in non-severe SARS-CoV-2 infection (dated by TCRdb to about 2021). Describing the broader study: TCR sequencing used bulk RNA from unsorted whole blood, so alpha and beta chains could not be paired. The paper's findings and limits, for the study overall: Matching against VDJdb was skewed toward anti-spike CD8 responses, likely underestimated virus-specific expansions, and missed private and CD4 specificities.

This clonotype appeared many times. What antigen it recognizes has not been identified. The record has no base qualities; no much larger clone is one base away. This was a case-control study nested in a cohort of healthcare workers in London, UK, who had nasopharyngeal swab PCR tests and blood samples taken every week. Healthcare workers were recruited between 23 and 31 March 2020, during the week of the UK lockdown, and were followed weekly for up to about 15 weeks. The receptor library was made with 5' RACE. Sequencing took place on a NextSeq 500. The TCR library protocol attached unique molecular identifiers to individual cDNA molecules to correct for sequencing error and PCR bias. Both TCR alpha and beta chains were sequenced, and tight co-correlation was observed between alpha and beta sequence abundances in each sample. In the paper's pipeline: Decombinator V4 was used to annotate TCR sequences for V gene, J gene and CDR3. Expanded TCRs were defined as changing significantly between any two time points under a Poisson model with p below 0.0001. Abundances of TCRs were expressed as counts per million after normalisation to the total number of TCRs sequenced in each sample. VDJdb, accessed 1 November 2021, was searched for CMV, EBV and SARS-CoV-2 annotated TCRs, with TCRs annotated for multiple antigens excluded. The raw public reads went through TCRdb reprocessing: fastp at Q25, MiXCR clone calling, in-frame beta chains kept. Each record represents a unique CDR3 protein, reported with the most common genes and DNA among its rows. The V and J calls, along with clone size, are taken from TCRdb and not from the paper's own processing. The sample table shows under 40,000 distinct CDR3 sequences, and under 7% are seen once. The top ten clonotypes cover about 5.5% of the sample.

The origin of this receptor is an adult who was a healthcare worker with PCR-confirmed SARS-CoV-2 infection or an uninfected control (not recorded which). Sequenced material: whole blood.

DNA sequence: TGTGCCAGCTCACCGGCCATTCTCTCCTACAATGAGCAGTTCTTC. This encodes CASSPAILSYNEQFF. Recombination connected TRBV18 to TRBJ2-1, with the D gene uncertain. CDR1 and CDR2, per the germline V gene, are KGHSH and LQKENI. V is cut by 3 bases and J by 0 bases, and the space between the germline ends is 9 bases. There are 15 amino acids in the CDR3, from cysteine to phenylalanine inclusive. Only the CDR3 region is kept as DNA, spanning 45 bases read in frame from base 1.